The present entry profiles one TCR beta chain with its context. As yet, its antigen is unknown. The sample is drawn from a study of cytomegalovirus exposure and HLA in healthy donors. Study-wide background: Inside one of the first data releases sat about 85 million unique TCRs taken from HLA-typed donors.

Study-wide findings and caveats: An apparent linkage of common viral pathogens to several of the most significant clusters emerged in a later analysis. Presence/absence comparisons presumed near-even sequencing depth among donors.

Amplification used 60 Vbeta primers and 13 Jbeta primers. Sequenced by immunoSEQ multiplex PCR; TCRdb stores in-frame clones only, minus some. This table has about 170,000 clones, approximately 84% appearing once. The V end was cut by 2 bases, the J end by 3 bases, with 7 bases between. The CDR3 sequence is 14 residues long. CDR1 is SEHNR and CDR2 is FQNEAQ in the germline V gene (reference sequence). The material sequenced was PBMCs. This clonotype originated in a man between 18 and 35 years old in good health and CMV-seropositive. V usage is TRBV7-9 and J usage is TRBJ2-2, with D possibly being TRBD1 (5 bases). The CDR3 DNA is TGTGCCAGCAGCTTACAGGGCTACACCGGGGAGCTGTTTTTT. As protein: CASSLQGYTGELFF. Full variable domain (outside the CDR3, taken from reference TRBV7-9 and TRBJ2-2): DTGVSQNPRHKITKRGQNVTFRCDPISEHNRLYWYRQTLGQGPEFLTYFQNEAQLEKSRLLSDRFSAERPKGSFSTLEIQRTEQGDSAMYLCASSLQGYTGELFFGEGSRLTVL.